The T cell receptor beta chain described here comes from a study of Ad26.COV2.S vaccination and SARS-CoV-2 variants (dated by TCRdb to about 2021). Context from the whole study: Vaccine-arm donors came from COV1001, a multicentre, randomized, double-blind, placebo-controlled phase I-IIa trial of Ad26.COV2.S in healthy adults. Dosing of Ad26.COV2.S was intramuscular, at either 5x10^10 or 1x10^11 viral particles, delivered as one shot or as two shots spaced 56 days apart. TCRbeta repertoire sequencing served as the tool for gauging how specific and how broad the SARS-CoV-2-reactive T cell receptors were following Ad26.COV2.S vaccination. The TCR-sequenced set comprised approximately 32 samples: around 20 Ad26.COV2.S vaccine recipients, 5 placebo recipients and 8 SARS-CoV-2 convalescent individuals. Trial participants were randomized into five groups of five, in which low-dose or high-dose Ad26.COV2.S was given once or twice, or placebo was given on both occasions. Investigators did not know the trial group allocation while performing experiments and assessing outcomes.

TCRbeta CDR3 regions were sequenced with the immunoSEQ Assay. After extraction, genomic DNA underwent amplification by bias-controlled multiplex PCR, followed by high-throughput sequencing. In the original analysis: To quantify the absolute abundance of each unique TCRbeta CDR3 region, sequences were collapsed and filtered. T cell fraction was estimated by normalization of TCRbeta template counts to usable DNA, with usable DNA being measured through amplification of reference genes present in all nucleated cells. Repertoire TCRs were annotated as SARS-CoV-2-specific by exact matching of V gene, CDR3 amino acid sequence and J gene to a known reactive TCR set. The reference SARS-CoV-2 TCR set was obtained from MIRA and was filtered for enrichment in COVID-19-positive ImmuneCODE repertoires, whereby public or cross-reactive TCRs were removed. Using the MIRA antigens, annotated TCRs were further analysed by specific ORF or by position within an ORF. Breadth was defined as the number of annotated unique rearrangements divided by the total number of unique productive rearrangements, and depth was defined as the summed frequency of the annotated unique rearrangements. Two-sided Wilcoxon rank-sum tests were applied when comparing TCR breadth between groups. TCRdb re-hosts the immuneACCESS table, in-frame sequences only. Its copies lack some clones; in the studies checked, an unresolved V gene accounts for under half of them, and the cause for the rest is not known. The D gene and trimming were derived from the DNA, and the V and J assignments and clone size from that table. The sample yields roughly 400,000 clones; about 90% were counted once. Of the sample, more than 1.5% is held by the ten largest clones.

Read against the paper, the sample's treatment or condition label means: around 19 received Ad26.COV2.S at low or high dose, single or two shots; 5 received placebo; per-sample allocation not given. Repertoires of vaccine and placebo recipients were sequenced from samples collected on day 63 after the first injection. Cohort 1b enrolled roughly 25 adults aged 18-55 years at a single site in Boston, USA, between 29 July and 7 August 2020. Ad26.COV2.S was a replication-incompetent adenovirus type 26 vector that expressed a prefusion-stabilized SARS-CoV-2 spike protein derived from the original Wuhan strain. The CDR3 runs 15 residues from the cysteine to the phenylalanine. Only the CDR3 region is kept as DNA, spanning 45 bases read in frame from base 1. After removal of 6 bases from V and 9 bases from J, the junction retains 12 bases not matched to a gene. The germline V gene provides CDR1 SGHTA and CDR2 FQGNSA.

Comment on this clone: Its cognate antigen has yet to be identified. No much larger clone is present one base from it, and per-base qualities are unavailable.

The research as a whole found: After vaccination, substantial breadth of spike-specific CD8+ and CD4+ T cell responses was reported. The study was not powered for comparison of responses between vaccine doses or regimens. Spike-specific TCR breadth was higher in Ad26.COV2.S recipients than in placebo recipients (P = 0.0014). Non-spike TCR breadth was comparable between vaccine and placebo recipients, consistent with the vaccine containing only spike. It was noted by the authors that total T cell responses may have been underestimated by the TCR breadth and depth analyses.

This chain is built from TRBV7-2 and TRBJ2-1; TRBD1 matches 9 bases in the middle. The origin of this receptor is a person aged 18-65 years who received the Ad26.COV2.S COVID-19 vaccine or a placebo. The source material was peripheral blood, sampled in a trial of Ad26.COV2.S vaccine versus placebo. The DNA sequence is TGTGCCAGCAGGGGACCCGGGACAGGGCTGAGTGAGCAGTTCTTC. Its amino acids are CASRGPGTGLSEQFF.